The rows below give T cell receptor beta chains drawn from one sample of a study of blood T cell repertoires in COVID-19. This table comes from immunoSEQ multiplex PCR, and its TCRdb copy is limited to in-frame clones, with some not included. The sample contains roughly 20,000 clones, about nine tenths of which appear only once. Material: peripheral blood. Receptors were obtained from a human donor with active COVID-19. The donor label of this sample is uncertain. Both conserved end residues are part of each CDR3. Fields, in order: CDR3 length, J gene, clone size, D gene, V gene, CDR3 protein, CDR3 DNA. A D gene is named only where the DNA matches it firmly. Not all rows give a size; the values are once, few, many and, for expanded clones, a class.

>16|TRBJ2-5|NA|TRBD1|TRBV19
CASSETLDRLGETQYF
TGTGCCAGTAGTGAAACCCTGGACAGGTTGGGGGAGACCCAGTACTTC
>14|TRBJ1-3|NA|NA|TRBV11-1
CASSSRGTGNTIYF
TGTGCCAGCAGCTCCAGGGGAACTGGAAACACCATATATTTT
>14|TRBJ2-1|NA|TRBD1|TRBV6-2/TRBV6-3
CASSSQDRANEQFF
TGTGCCAGCAGTTCTCAGGACAGGGCAAATGAGCAGTTCTTC
>10|TRBJ1-5|NA|NA|TRBV25-1
CASGDAGGLF
TGTGCCAGCGGGGACGCGGGAGGTCTTTTT
>15|TRBJ2-5|NA|TRBD2|TRBV11-2
CASSFSSGDQETQYF
TGTGCCAGCAGCTTCTCTAGCGGGGACCAAGAGACCCAGTACTTC
>14|TRBJ1-4|NA|NA|TRBV7-2
CASSKRFSNEKLFF
TGTGCCAGCAGCAAACGGTTTTCTAATGAAAAACTGTTTTTT
>15|TRBJ2-5|few|TRBD1|TRBV27
CASSSGQGGQETQYF
TGTGCCAGCAGTTCTGGACAGGGAGGCCAAGAGACCCAGTACTTC
>16|TRBJ2-1|NA|TRBD2|TRBV11-1
CASSLQGLAKYNEQFF
TGTGCCAGCAGCCTCCAGGGACTAGCGAAATACAATGAGCAGTTCTTC
>16|TRBJ2-3|NA|TRBD2|TRBV6-2/TRBV6-3
CASSPSGREATDTQYF
TGTGCCAGCAGCCCTTCCGGGCGGGAGGCCACAGATACGCAGTATTTT
>14|TRBJ1-1|NA|NA|TRBV14
CASSLQGGYTEAFF
TGTGCCAGCAGCCTACAGGGTGGGTACACTGAAGCTTTCTTT
>15|TRBJ2-2|NA|TRBD2|TRBV19
CASTIGLANSGELFF
TGTGCCAGTACTATAGGACTAGCGAACTCCGGGGAGCTGTTTTTT
>13|TRBJ2-3|NA|NA|TRBV19
CASSTGGTDTQYF
TGTGCCAGTAGTACAGGAGGTACAGATACGCAGTATTTT
>14|TRBJ2-7|NA|NA|TRBV11-2
CASSQRGGGDEQYF
TGTGCCAGCAGCCAGCGGGGAGGGGGGGACGAGCAGTACTTC
>15|TRBJ2-3|NA|TRBD2|TRBV6-5
CASTSGSQDTDTQYF
TGTGCCAGCACCAGCGGGAGCCAGGACACAGATACGCAGTATTTT
>14|TRBJ1-4|few|NA|TRBV2
CAGKPTGKDEKLFF
TGTGCCGGGAAACCTACAGGGAAGGATGAAAAACTGTTTTTT
>14|TRBJ2-7|NA|NA|TRBV3-1/TRBV3-2
CASSLRTAPYEQYF
TGTGCCAGCAGCCTCCGGACAGCTCCCTACGAGCAGTACTTC
>13|TRBJ1-5|NA|TRBD1|TRBV18
CASSPDRDQPQHF
TGTGCCAGCTCACCAGACAGGGACCAGCCCCAGCATTTT
>16|TRBJ2-7|NA|TRBD1|TRBV13
CASSYRAGTGGHEQYF
TGTGCCAGCAGCTACAGGGCCGGGACAGGGGGACACGAGCAGTACTTC
>13|TRBJ1-2|NA|NA|TRBV5-8
CASSGSPNYGYTF
TGTGCCAGCAGCGGCTCACCCAACTATGGCTACACCTTC
>15|TRBJ2-1|NA|NA|TRBV28
CASSLRQGIYNEQFF
TGTGCCAGCAGTTTACGTCAGGGAATCTACAATGAGCAGTTCTTC
>14|TRBJ2-3|few|NA|TRBV19
CASSIQGRGDTQYF
TGTGCCAGTAGTATCCAGGGAAGAGGAGATACGCAGTATTTT
>17|TRBJ1-1|NA|NA|TRBV5-1
CASSRLSGGPIDTEAFF
TGCGCCAGCAGCCGTCTCTCGGGGGGTCCCATAGACACTGAAGCTTTCTTT
>14|TRBJ2-2|once|NA|TRBV11-3
CASSLKDYTGELFF
TGTGCCAGCAGCTTAAAGGACTACACCGGGGAGCTGTTTTTT
>15|TRBJ2-1|NA|NA|TRBV7-3
CASSSSGDSYNEQFF
TGTGCCAGCAGCTCATCGGGGGACTCCTACAATGAGCAGTTCTTC
>16|TRBJ1-6|few|NA|TRBV3-1/TRBV3-2
CASSSARSSYNSPLHF
TGTGCCAGCAGCTCAGCTAGGAGCTCCTATAATTCACCCCTCCACTTT
>14|TRBJ2-1|NA|NA|TRBV7-8
CASIRGWPYNEQFF
TGTGCCAGCATTCGGGGATGGCCCTACAATGAGCAGTTCTTC